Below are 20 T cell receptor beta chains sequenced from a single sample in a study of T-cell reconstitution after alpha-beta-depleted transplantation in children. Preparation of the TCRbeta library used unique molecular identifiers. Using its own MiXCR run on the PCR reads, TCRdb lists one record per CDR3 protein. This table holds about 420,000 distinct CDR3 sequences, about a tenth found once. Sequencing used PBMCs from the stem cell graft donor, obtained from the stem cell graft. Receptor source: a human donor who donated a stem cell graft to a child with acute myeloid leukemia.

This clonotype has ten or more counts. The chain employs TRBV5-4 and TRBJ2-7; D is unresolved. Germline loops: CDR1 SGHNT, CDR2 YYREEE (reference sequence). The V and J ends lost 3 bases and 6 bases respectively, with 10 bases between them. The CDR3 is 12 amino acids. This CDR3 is CASSSPLREQYF. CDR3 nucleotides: TGTGCCAGCAGCTCCCCACTCCGCGAGCAGTACTTC.

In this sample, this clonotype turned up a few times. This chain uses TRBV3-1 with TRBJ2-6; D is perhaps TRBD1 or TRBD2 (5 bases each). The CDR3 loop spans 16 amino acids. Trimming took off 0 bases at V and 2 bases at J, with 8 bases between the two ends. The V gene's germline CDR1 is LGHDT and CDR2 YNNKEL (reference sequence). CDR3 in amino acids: CASSQDRGAGANVLTF. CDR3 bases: TGTGCCAGCAGCCAAGATAGAGGGGCTGGGGCCAACGTCCTGACTTTC.

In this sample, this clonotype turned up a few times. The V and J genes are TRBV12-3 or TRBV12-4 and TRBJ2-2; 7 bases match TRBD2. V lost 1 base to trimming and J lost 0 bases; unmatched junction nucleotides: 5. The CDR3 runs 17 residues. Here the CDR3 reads CASSLDGLAANTGELFF. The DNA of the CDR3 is TGTGCCAGCAGTTTAGACGGCCTAGCGGCGAACACCGGGGAGCTGTTTTTT.

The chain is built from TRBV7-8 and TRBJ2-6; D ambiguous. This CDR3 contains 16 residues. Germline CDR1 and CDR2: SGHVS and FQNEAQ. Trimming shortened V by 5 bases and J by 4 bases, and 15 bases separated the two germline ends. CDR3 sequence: CASSTLAQAGANVLTF. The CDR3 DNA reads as TGTGCCAGCAGCACCCTCGCCCAGGCAGGGGCCAACGTCCTGACTTTC. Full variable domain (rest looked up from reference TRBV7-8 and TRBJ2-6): GAGVSQSPRYKVAKRGQDVALRCDPISGHVSLFWYQQALGQGPEFLTYFQNEAQLDKSGLPSDRFFAERPEGSVSTLKIQRTQQEDSAVYLCASSTLAQAGANVLTFGAGSRLTVL.

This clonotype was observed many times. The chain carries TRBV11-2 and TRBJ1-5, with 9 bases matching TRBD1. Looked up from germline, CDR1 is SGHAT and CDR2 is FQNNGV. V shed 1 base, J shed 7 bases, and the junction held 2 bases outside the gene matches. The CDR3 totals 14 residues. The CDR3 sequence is CASSLADRGQPQHF. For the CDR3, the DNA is TGTGCCAGCAGCTTAGCGGACAGGGGACAGCCCCAGCATTTT.

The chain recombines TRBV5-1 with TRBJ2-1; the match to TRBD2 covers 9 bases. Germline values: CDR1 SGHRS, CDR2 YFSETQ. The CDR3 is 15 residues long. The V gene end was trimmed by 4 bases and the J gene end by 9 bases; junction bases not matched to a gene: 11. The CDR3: CASSVTSGLGIEQFF. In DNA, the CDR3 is TGCGCCAGCAGCGTTACTAGCGGGCTCGGGATTGAGCAGTTCTTC. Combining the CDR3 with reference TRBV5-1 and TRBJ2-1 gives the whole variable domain KAGVTQTPRYLIKTRGQQVTLSCSPISGHRSVSWYQQTPGQGLQFLFEYFSETQRNKGNFPGRFSGRQFSNSRSEMNVSTLELGDSALYLCASSVTSGLGIEQFFGPGTRLTVL.

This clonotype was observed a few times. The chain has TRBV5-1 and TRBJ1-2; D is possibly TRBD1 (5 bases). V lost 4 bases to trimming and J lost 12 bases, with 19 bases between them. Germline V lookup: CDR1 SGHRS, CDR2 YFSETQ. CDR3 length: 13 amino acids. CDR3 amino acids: CASSVTVAGSNTF. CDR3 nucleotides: TGCGCCAGCAGCGTGACGGTGGCAGGGTCAAACACCTTC.

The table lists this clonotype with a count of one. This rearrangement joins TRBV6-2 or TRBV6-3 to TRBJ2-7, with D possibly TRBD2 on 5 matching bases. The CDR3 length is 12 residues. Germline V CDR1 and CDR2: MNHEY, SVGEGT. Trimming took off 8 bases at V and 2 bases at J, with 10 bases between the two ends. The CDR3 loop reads CASGFGTYEQYF. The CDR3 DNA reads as TGTGCCAGCGGTTTCGGGACCTACGAGCAGTACTTC.

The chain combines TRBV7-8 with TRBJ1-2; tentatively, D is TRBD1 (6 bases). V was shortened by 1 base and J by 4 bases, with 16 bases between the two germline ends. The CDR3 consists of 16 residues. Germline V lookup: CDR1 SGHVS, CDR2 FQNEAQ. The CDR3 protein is CASSLVSGRGSYGYTF. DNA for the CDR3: TGTGCCAGCAGCTTAGTCTCAGGCAGGGGCTCCTATGGCTACACCTTC. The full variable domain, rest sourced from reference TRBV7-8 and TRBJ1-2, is GAGVSQSPRYKVAKRGQDVALRCDPISGHVSLFWYQQALGQGPEFLTYFQNEAQLDKSGLPSDRFFAERPEGSVSTLKIQRTQQEDSAVYLCASSLVSGRGSYGYTFGSGTRLTVV.

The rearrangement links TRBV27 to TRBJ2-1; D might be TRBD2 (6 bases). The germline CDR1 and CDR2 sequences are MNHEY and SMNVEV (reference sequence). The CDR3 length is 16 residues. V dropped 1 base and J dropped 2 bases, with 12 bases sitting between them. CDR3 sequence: CASSLFGGNPYNEQFF. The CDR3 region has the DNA TGTGCCAGCAGTTTATTTGGGGGGAACCCCTACAATGAGCAGTTCTTC.

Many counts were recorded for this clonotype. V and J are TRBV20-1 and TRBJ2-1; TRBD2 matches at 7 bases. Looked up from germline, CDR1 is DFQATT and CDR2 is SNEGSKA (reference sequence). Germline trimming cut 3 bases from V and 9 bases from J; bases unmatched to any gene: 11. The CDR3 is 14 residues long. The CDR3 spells CSASNSGRGGEQFF. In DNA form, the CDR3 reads TGCAGTGCTAGTAATAGCGGGCGGGGTGGTGAGCAGTTCTTC.

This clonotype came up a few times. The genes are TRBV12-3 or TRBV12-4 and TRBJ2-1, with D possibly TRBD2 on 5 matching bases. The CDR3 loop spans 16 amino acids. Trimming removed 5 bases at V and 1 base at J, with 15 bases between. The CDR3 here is CASSPSPRRSYNEQFF. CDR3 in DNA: TGTGCCAGCAGTCCCAGCCCCCGGAGGTCCTACAATGAGCAGTTCTTC.

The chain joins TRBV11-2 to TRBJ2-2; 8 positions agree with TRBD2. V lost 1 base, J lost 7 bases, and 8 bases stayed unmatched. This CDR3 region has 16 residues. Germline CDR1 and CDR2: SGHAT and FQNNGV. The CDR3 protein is CASSLGLAGGGGELFF. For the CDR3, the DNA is TGTGCCAGCAGCTTAGGTCTTGCGGGAGGTGGCGGGGAGCTGTTTTTT.

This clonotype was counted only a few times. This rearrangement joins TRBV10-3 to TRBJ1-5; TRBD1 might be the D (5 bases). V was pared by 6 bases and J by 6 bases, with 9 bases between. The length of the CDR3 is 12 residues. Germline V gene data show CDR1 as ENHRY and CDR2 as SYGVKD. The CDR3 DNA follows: TGTGCCATCAGGGGGCTCGGTCAGCCCCAGCATTTT. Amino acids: CAIRGLGQPQHF.

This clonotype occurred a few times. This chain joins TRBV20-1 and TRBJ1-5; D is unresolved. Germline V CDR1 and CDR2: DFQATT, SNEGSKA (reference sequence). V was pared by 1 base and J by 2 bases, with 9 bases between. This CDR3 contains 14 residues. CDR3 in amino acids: CSARVPRGNQPQHF. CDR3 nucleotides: TGCAGTGCTAGAGTACCGAGGGGCAATCAGCCCCAGCATTTT.

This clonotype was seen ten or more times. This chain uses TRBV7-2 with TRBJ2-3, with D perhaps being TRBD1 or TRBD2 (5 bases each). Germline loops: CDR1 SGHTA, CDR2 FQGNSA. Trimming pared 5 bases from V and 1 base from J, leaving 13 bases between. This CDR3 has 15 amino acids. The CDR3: CASSLGRGRTDTQYF. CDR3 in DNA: TGTGCCAGCAGCCTCGGTCGGGGCCGCACAGATACGCAGTATTTT.

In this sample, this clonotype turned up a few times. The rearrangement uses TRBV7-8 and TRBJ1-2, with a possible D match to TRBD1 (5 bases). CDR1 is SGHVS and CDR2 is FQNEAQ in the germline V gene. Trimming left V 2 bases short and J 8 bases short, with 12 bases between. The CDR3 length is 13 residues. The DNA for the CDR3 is TGTGCCAGCAGCTTAATGGGGGTCGGGGGCTACACCTTC. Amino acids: CASSLMGVGGYTF.

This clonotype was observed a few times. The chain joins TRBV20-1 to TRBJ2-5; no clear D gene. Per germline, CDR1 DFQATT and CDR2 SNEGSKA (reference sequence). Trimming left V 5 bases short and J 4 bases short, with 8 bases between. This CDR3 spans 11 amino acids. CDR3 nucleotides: TGCAGTGCTGAGTTCGGAGAGACCCAGTACTTC. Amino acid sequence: CSAEFGETQYF.

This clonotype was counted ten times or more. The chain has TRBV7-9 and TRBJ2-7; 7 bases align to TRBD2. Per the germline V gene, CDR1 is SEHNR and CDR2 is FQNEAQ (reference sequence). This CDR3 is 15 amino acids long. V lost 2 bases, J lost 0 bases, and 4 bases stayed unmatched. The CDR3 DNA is TGTGCCAGCAGCTTAAGGGGCGGGGGCTCCTACGAGCAGTACGTC. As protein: CASSLRGGGSYEQYV.

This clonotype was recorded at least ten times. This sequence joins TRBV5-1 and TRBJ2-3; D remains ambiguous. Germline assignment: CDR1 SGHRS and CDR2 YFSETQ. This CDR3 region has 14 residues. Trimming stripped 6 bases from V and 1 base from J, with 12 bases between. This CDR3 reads CASTPIPGTDTQYF. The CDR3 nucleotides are TGCGCCAGCACCCCAATCCCCGGCACAGATACGCAGTATTTT.